Sequencing of this T cell receptor (beta chain) was carried out in a study of T cell responses to AZD1222 COVID-19 vaccine. The table came from immunoSEQ multiplex PCR; TCRdb's copy has only in-frame clones and leaves some out. The table has about 66,000 clones, about 90% seen once; the top ten hold roughly 17%. A remark on this clone: What it binds is not known.

Whole-study findings and limits: Clonal diversity was possibly underestimated, and the donors were mostly white British, with more females.

Germline values: CDR1 MDHEN, CDR2 SYDVKM. Losses at the gene ends were 5 bases for V and 9 bases for J; bases not matched to a gene: 10. The CDR3 covers 15 residues. The TCR sequence derives from an adult in good health. V gene TRBV28 combines with J gene TRBJ2-2, with 9 bases that match TRBD1. Sequences were derived from peripheral blood, sampled on day 0 of AZD1222 vaccination. The CDR3 sequence: CASSKPGTGSRELFF. The CDR3 DNA reads TGTGCCAGCAGTAAACCCGGGACAGGGAGCCGGGAGCTGTTTTTT. The complete variable domain, with remaining parts taken from reference TRBV28 and TRBJ2-2, reads DVKVTQSSRYLVKRTGEKVFLECVQDMDHENMFWYRQDPGLGLRLIYFSYDVKMKEKGDIPEGYSVSREKKERFSLILESASTNQTSMYLCASSKPGTGSRELFFGEGSRLTVL.